This is a list of T cell receptor beta chains from one sample in a study of T cell repertoires in aging, cancer and after chemotherapy. One entry per CDR3 protein, called by TCRdb with MiXCR from the multiplex PCR reads. The sample yields about 11,000 distinct CDR3 sequences, less than 55% seen once. Sequencing was done on a sample of blood. These receptors were obtained from a human donor in good health. Both conserved end residues are trimmed from each CDR3. The order of the fields is CDR3 protein, clone size, V gene. Size values are once, few and many counts, or a class for expanded clones, and some rows have none.

ASSNPGLADEQY	-	TRBV7-6
ASSALVSISDTQY	once	TRBV11-3
AWKIGNQPQH	few	TRBV30
ASSFGGPTEAF	few	TRBV12-3/TRBV12-4
SVSDRRTEKLF	-	TRBV29-1
ASSYRTGTSSPDTQY	-	TRBV7-2
SARGATVEQY	medium-sized	TRBV20-1
ASESYNRGVHT	-	TRBV28
SVGRPGTYEQY	few	TRBV20-1
ASSHSGGKETQY	-	TRBV7-9
ATSDLTDYGYT	medium-sized	TRBV24-1
ASIRGTEAF	once	TRBV2
ATSSGFSNQPQH	-	TRBV24-1
ASSWGGRAGNEQF	-	TRBV28
ASSPTTGSPQH	few	TRBV27
ASSPGQLGTDTQY	-	TRBV6-5
ASSYMDKREAF	-	TRBV12-3/TRBV12-4
ASSEVRGSNTGELF	-	TRBV6-1
ASTTRADQETQY	few	TRBV10-3
ASSQQGIKQY	-	TRBV6-5
SATDSYGYT	-	TRBV20-1
ASSISTSGNGETQY	-	TRBV19
ASNYPQGTGYGYT	few	TRBV19
ATSRPGTTKNIQY	-	TRBV15
ASSSFSGRASTDTQY	-	TRBV7-2
ASSLSGAANEKLF	-	TRBV28
ASSSPQRGVNTEAF	-	TRBV27